What follows are 26 T cell receptor beta chains derived from one specimen sequenced in a study of tumor-infiltrating lymphocytes in primary liver carcinoma. TCR beta cDNA was reverse-transcribed from about 500 ng of total RNA. The reaction used a constant-region primer and ProtoScript II reverse transcriptase. Three-round nested multiplex PCR performed with slightly modified ARM-PCR produced the TCR beta libraries. Researchers ran the first two PCR rounds for roughly 10 cycles each with TRBV1-TRBV30 forward primers and a C-beta reverse primer. TCRdb reanalysed the multiplex PCR reads using MiXCR and keeps one entry per CDR3 protein. The table shows approximately 340,000 distinct CDR3 sequences, with roughly two thirds occurring only once. Extraction also yielded germline DNA, while blood RNA was obtained from unsorted whole blood. Source material: peripheral blood. These receptors all come from a man aged 40-50 years with primary liver carcinoma and hepatitis B virus infection.

The V call is TRBV24-1, the J call TRBJ2-1; D might be TRBD2 (6 bases). This CDR3 is built from 16 residues. Trimming took off 2 bases at V and 1 base at J, with 11 bases between the two ends. Germline V gene lookup returns CDR1 KGHDR and CDR2 SFDVKD. The CDR3 bases are TGTGCCACCAGTGATTCCGGGACTGCGTCCTACAATGAGCAGTTCTTC. Encoded protein: CATSDSGTASYNEQFF.

As to this clonotype: A much larger clone lies a single base off, so this may be a read error. V gene TRBV6-1 combines with J gene TRBJ1-1; no clear D. Germline V CDR1 and CDR2: MNHNS, SASEGT. The CDR3 runs 11 residues. CDR3 sequence (DNA): TGTGTCAGCAGTGAAAGACTTGAAGCTTTCTTT. Encoded protein: CVSSERLEAFF.

This clonotype appeared once. The missing conserved phenylalanine or tryptophan at the end of this CDR3 makes a read error likely. V gene TRBV11-2 combines with J gene TRBJ2-1; a possible D gene is TRBD2 (5 bases). Germline assignment: CDR1 SGHAT and CDR2 FQNNGV. The CDR3 totals 15 residues. The CDR3 reads CANSLGSRGDNEQFL. CDR3 bases: TGTGCCAACAGCTTAGGGAGTCGGGGTGACAATGAGCAGTTCTTA.

As for this clonotype: One end of the junction does not line up with germline, which may come from a read error. The CDR3, as DNA: TGTGCCAGCAACAAACCCCCCGGAATGCAAGAGACCCAATACTTC. Residues: CASNKPPGMQETQYF. The chain is built from TRBV11-1 and TRBJ2-5; D is undetermined. Germline V gene data show CDR1 as SGHAT and CDR2 as FQDESV (reference sequence). CDR3 length equals 15 residues.

This clonotype was seen many times. The gene calls are TRBV29-1 and TRBJ2-3; a possible D gene is TRBD1 (5 bases). Germline CDR1 is SQVTM and CDR2 is ANQGSEA. V lost 4 bases, J lost 2 bases, and 10 bases lay in between. This CDR3 region has 13 residues. In DNA form, the CDR3 reads TGCAGCGTTGGACAGCGCCTCACAGATACGCAGTATTTT. This encodes CSVGQRLTDTQYF.

Regarding this clonotype: A read error may explain this, as a much larger clone is one base away. The chain couples TRBV4-3 to TRBJ2-2, with D perhaps TRBD2 (6 bases). V shed 1 base and J shed 6 bases, with 21 bases lying between them. Germline values: CDR1 LGHNA, CDR2 YSLEER. The CDR3 runs to 18 residues. The CDR3 is CASSQVPAVVGGAGELFF. The CDR3, as DNA: TGCGCCAGCAGCCAAGTTCCGGCGGTAGTGGGAGGTGCCGGGGAGCTGTTTTTT.

To note about this clonotype: A read error may produce the germline difference seen at one junction end. V is TRBV11-3 and J is TRBJ2-1; 7 bases are a match to TRBD1. The CDR3 has 12 residues. The V gene's germline CDR1 is SGHNT and CDR2 YENEEA. Here the CDR3 reads CASGTAYNKQLF. CDR3 DNA sequence: TGTGCCAGCGGGACAGCTTACAATAAGCAGCTCTTC. The complete variable domain, with remaining parts taken from reference TRBV11-3 and TRBJ2-1, reads EAGVVQSPRYKIIEKKQPVAFWCNPISGHNTLYWYLQNLGQGPELLIRYENEEAVDDSQLPKDRFSAERLKGVDSTLKIQPAELGDSAVYLCASGTAYNKQLFGPGTRLTVL.

This clonotype was observed a few times. This could be a read error, since a much larger clone is one nucleotide away. The chain couples TRBV11-2 to TRBJ1-2; D not resolved. CDR3 size: 13 residues. Germline CDR1 is SGHAT and CDR2 is FQNNGV. CDR3 coding DNA: TGTGCCAGCAGCTTAGAGGGGAACTATGTCTACACCTTC. Translated, it gives CASSLEGNYVYTF.

In regard to this clonotype: One end of the junction varies from germline; a read error may be responsible. This chain connects TRBV4-1 to TRBJ2-1; 8 nucleotides match TRBD1. The CDR3 has 15 amino acids. CDR1 and CDR2 from the germline V gene are MGHRA and YSYEKL. This CDR3 is CASSNGQGSYNGQFF. CDR3 DNA sequence: TGCGCCAGCAGCAATGGACAGGGCTCCTATAATGGGCAGTTCTTC.

The sample holds one count of this clonotype. One junction end disagrees with the germline gene, perhaps due to a read error. This rearrangement joins TRBV7-9 to TRBJ2-1; D call uncertain. The CDR3 totals 12 residues. Germline lookup yields CDR1 SEHNR and CDR2 FQNEAQ (reference sequence). The CDR3 sequence is CASSFSSGKQFF. The CDR3 nucleotides read TGTGCCAGCAGCTTTAGTTCCGGCAAGCAATTCTTC.

With respect to this clonotype: This sequence may be a read error, since a much larger clone differs from it by one base. This sequence joins TRBV12-3 or TRBV12-4 and TRBJ1-2, with D unclear. This CDR3 comprises 14 residues. Trimming pared 4 bases from V and 9 bases from J, leaving 18 bases between. The CDR3 region has the DNA TGTGCCAGCAGTTCGGACCTCGCACGAGATTGCTACACCTTC. This gives the protein CASSSDLARDCYTF.

The rearrangement joins TRBV6-1 to TRBJ2-3; 9 bases align to TRBD1. Germline V CDR1 and CDR2: MNHNS, SASEGT. J gave up 7 bases and V 10 bases, and 12 bases lay outside the gene matches. This CDR3 has 14 residues. The CDR3 bases are TGTGCCATAGGCGAACCGGGACAGGGTCATACGCAGTATTTT. It translates to CAIGEPGQGHTQYF.

The chain has TRBV7-9 and TRBJ2-7; D unresolved. CDR1 and CDR2 (germline): SEHNR, FQNEAQ (reference sequence). The CDR3 covers 17 residues. V gave up 2 bases and J gave up 0 bases, with 17 bases separating them. CDR3 in amino acids: CASSLLGWAQSSYEQYF. CDR3 DNA: TGTGCCAGCAGCTTATTAGGTTGGGCGCAGAGCTCCTACGAGCAGTACTTC.

This clonotype was picked up a small number of times. With a much larger clone just one base away, this may be a read error. The CDR3 does not end in the conserved phenylalanine or tryptophan, so this is likely a read error. The chain couples TRBV11-2 to TRBJ2-5; D gene uncertain. The V end lost 1 base, the J end lost 3 bases, and 6 bases lay between the germline ends. The germline V gene encodes CDR1 SGHAT and CDR2 FQNNGV. The CDR3 is made up of 13 amino acids. CDR3 nucleotide sequence: TGTGCCAGCAGCTTAGGCCAGGAAGAGACCCAGTACTCC. Translated: CASSLGQEETQYS.

As for this clonotype: Compared with germline, one end of the junction differs, possibly owing to a read error. The J gene is TRBJ2-5, the V gene TRBV11-2, with D possibly matching TRBD1 (5 bases). Germline CDR1 reads SGHAT; CDR2 reads FQNNGV. The CDR3 covers 16 residues. In DNA, the CDR3 is TGTGTCAGCAGTACACCAGACCAGGGCCTACTGCAGACCCAGTACTTC. Translated, it gives CVSSTPDQGLLQTQYF.

With respect to this clonotype: At one of its ends the junction is not consistent with the germline gene, which may arise from a read error. The rearrangement links TRBV4-2 to TRBJ2-2; 9 bases fit TRBD2. CDR3 size: 16 residues. Germline CDR1 is LGHNA and CDR2 is YNFKEQ. The CDR3 bases are TGTGCCAGCAGCCAAGGACTAGCGGTGAACACTGGGGAGCTGGTTTTT. Protein product: CASSQGLAVNTGELVF.

Points on this clonotype: The germline gene is not matched at one end of the junction; a read error may be the cause. The J gene is TRBJ2-2, the V gene TRBV11-1, with a possible D match to TRBD2 (5 bases). Germline lookup yields CDR1 SGHAT and CDR2 FQDESV (reference sequence). This CDR3 has 13 amino acids. The CDR3 DNA sequence: TGTGCCAGCAGCTTTTGGGAGACCGGGGAACTGTTTTTT. This encodes CASSFWETGELFF.

This clonotype was counted a few times. The gene calls are TRBV10-3 and TRBJ2-3; no reliable D call. The germline CDR1 and CDR2 sequences are ENHRY and SYGVKD. CDR3 length equals 17 residues. V was shortened by 0 bases and J by 0 bases, with 13 bases between the two germline ends. The CDR3 reads CAISESTQAVSTDTQYF. The CDR3 DNA is TGTGCCATCAGTGAGTCGACTCAGGCAGTGAGCACAGATACGCAGTATTTT.

This clonotype occurred once. The CDR3 is CVISGTSGSADTQYF. The CDR3, as DNA: TGTGTAATCAGCGGGACTAGCGGGAGTGCGGATACGCAGTATTTT. V usage is TRBV10-3 and J usage is TRBJ2-3; 14 nucleotides line up with TRBD2. This CDR3 region has 15 residues. Germline CDR1 reads ENHRY; CDR2 reads SYGVKD.

Worth noting for this clonotype: This may come from a read error, since a much larger clone is one base off. The chain recombines TRBV10-3 with TRBJ2-7; TRBD1 matches at 9 bases. Germline assignment: CDR1 ENHRY and CDR2 SYGVKD. This CDR3 region has 13 residues. This chain's CDR3 is CAISPGQGYEHYF. In DNA, the CDR3 is TGTGCCATCAGCCCGGGACAGGGCTACGAGCACTACTTC.

This clonotype was seen many times. The V and J genes are TRBV6-1 and TRBJ2-1, with D perhaps TRBD2 (5 bases). This CDR3 has 14 amino acids. V was trimmed by 11 bases and J by 7 bases, leaving 21 bases between them. The V gene's germline CDR1 is MNHNS and CDR2 SASEGT. Here the CDR3 DNA reads TGTGCCGTTCCCCGGGTAAATTCGGGGAATGAGCAGTTCTTC. Translation: CAVPRVNSGNEQFF.

This clonotype was recorded once. This may come from a read error, since a much larger clone is one base off. The V call is TRBV5-4, the J call TRBJ2-5, with D unresolved. V gave up 2 bases and J gave up 2 bases, with 10 bases separating them. Germline-derived CDR1 and CDR2 are SGHNT and YYREEE (reference sequence). There are 14 residues in the CDR3. This CDR3 is CASSFVLLQETQYF. CDR3 nucleotide sequence: TGTGCCAGCAGCTTTGTACTATTACAAGAGACCCAGTACTTC.

This rearrangement joins TRBV6-7 to TRBJ2-7, with 8 bases identical to TRBD1. TRBV6-7 is an ORF, and what it does is uncertain. This CDR3 is built from 14 residues. V lost 5 bases and J lost 2; bases outside the gene matches: 5. Here the CDR3 reads CASSIWTGTYEQYF. DNA of the CDR3: TGTGCCAGCAGTATCTGGACAGGGACCTACGAGCAGTACTTC.

This chain links TRBV4-1 with TRBJ1-6; no clear D. Trimming removed 1 base from V and 7 bases from J, with 17 bases in between. Per the germline V gene, CDR1 is MGHRA and CDR2 is YSYEKL. CDR3 length equals 17 residues. Written as DNA, the CDR3 is TGCGCCAGCAGCCAAGGCACGCCAAGGTTTATGAATTCACCCCTCCACTTT. Protein sequence: CASSQGTPRFMNSPLHF.

This clonotype was observed many times. The DNA for the CDR3 is TGTGCCAGCAGCCCCCGACTAGCGGGTAACAATGAGCAGTTCTTC. Translated, it gives CASSPRLAGNNEQFF. V and J are TRBV6-6 and TRBJ2-1, with 10 positions matching TRBD2. Germline V gene lookup returns CDR1 MNHNY and CDR2 SVGAGI (reference sequence). The CDR3 totals 15 residues. Trimming cost V 6 bases and J 5 bases; bases outside gene matches: 7.

This clonotype was observed a few times. The genes are TRBV30 and TRBJ1-2; a possible D gene is TRBD1 (5 bases). CDR1 is GTSNPN, CDR2 SVGIG, per germline (reference sequence). CDR3 length: 13 residues. Trimming pared 3 bases from V and 7 bases from J, leaving 15 bases between. CDR3 bases: TGTGCCTGGAGCGGCCAGGGAGTAGGTGGCTACACCTTC. This gives the protein CAWSGQGVGGYTF.